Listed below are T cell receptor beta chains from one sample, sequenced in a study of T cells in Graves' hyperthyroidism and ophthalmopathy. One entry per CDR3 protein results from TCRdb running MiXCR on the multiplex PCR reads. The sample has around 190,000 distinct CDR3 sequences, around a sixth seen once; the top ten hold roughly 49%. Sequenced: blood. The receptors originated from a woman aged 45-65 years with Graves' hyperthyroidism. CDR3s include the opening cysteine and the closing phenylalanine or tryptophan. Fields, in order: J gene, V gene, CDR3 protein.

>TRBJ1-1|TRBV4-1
CASSQDGTSQAFF
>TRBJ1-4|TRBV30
CAWSIGGATNEKLFF
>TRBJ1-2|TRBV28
CASSFAGSDGYTF
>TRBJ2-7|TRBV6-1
CASSDRYEQYF
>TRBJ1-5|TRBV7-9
CASSSGQIYSNQPQHF
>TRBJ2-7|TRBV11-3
CASSANPTGAVLNEQYF
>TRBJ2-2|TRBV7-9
CASSLAATAGELFF
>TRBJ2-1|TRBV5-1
CASSLDGSGSFYEQSF
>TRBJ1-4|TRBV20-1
CSALVGGNNEKLFF
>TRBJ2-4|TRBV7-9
CASSLGGETGGVIQYF
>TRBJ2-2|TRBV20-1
CSVGGNTGELFF
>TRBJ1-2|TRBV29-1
CSVEGRAGYTF
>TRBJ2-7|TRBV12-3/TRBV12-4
CASSGSSLGEQYF
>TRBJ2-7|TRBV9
CASSVEGQGSAEQYF
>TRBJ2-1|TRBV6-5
CASSYSSTPYNEQFF
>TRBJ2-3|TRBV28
CASSPPLAGTDTQYF
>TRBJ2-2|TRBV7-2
CASSPTGGWTGELFF
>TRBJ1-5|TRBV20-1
CSATPRTGGNQPQHF
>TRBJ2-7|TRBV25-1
CASVWDLKPDEQYF
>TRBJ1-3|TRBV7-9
CASSPDLHSGNTIYF
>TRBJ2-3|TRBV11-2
CASSLVLSVTDTQYF
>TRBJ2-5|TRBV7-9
CASSLGQDALETQYF
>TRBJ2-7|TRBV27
CASSLSGTESYEQYF
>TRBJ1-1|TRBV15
CATSRGGRGSNTEAFF
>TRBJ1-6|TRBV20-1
CSARGQDNSPLHF
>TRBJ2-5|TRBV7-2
CASKRGGETQYF
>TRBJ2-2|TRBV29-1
CSVDGLNTGELFF
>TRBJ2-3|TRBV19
CASSPQRATDTQYF
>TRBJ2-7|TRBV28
CASSLGTFYEQYF
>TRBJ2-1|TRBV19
CASSVTRFVDEQFF
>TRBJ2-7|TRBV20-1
CSARWERGYEQYF
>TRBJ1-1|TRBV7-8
CASSFGTGSNQRNTEAFF
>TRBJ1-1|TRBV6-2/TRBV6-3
CASSYRDDTEAFF
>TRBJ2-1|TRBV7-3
CASSLATSGSYEQFF
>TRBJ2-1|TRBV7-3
CASSSLAGARNEQFF
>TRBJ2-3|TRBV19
CASSPEREAGTDTQYF
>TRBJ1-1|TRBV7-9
CASSYPSDRGYTEAFF
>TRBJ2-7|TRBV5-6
CASSFYIYEQYF
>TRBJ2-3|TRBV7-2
CASSLGLGLDTDTQYF